Following are 5 T cell receptor beta chains from one sample sequenced in a study of blood T cell repertoires in COVID-19. The assay was immunoSEQ multiplex PCR, and TCRdb's table has in-frame clones only and misses some. The sample holds 110,000 or so clones, around 85% seen once. The sequencing sample was made of peripheral blood. Receptor source: a human donor in a cohort sampled during active COVID-19.

The rearrangement uses TRBV19 and TRBJ1-5, with D tentatively TRBD1 (6 bases). The CDR3 is 14 amino acids. Deletions cut 3 bases from V and 5 bases from J, with 11 bases between. Germline values: CDR1 LNHDA, CDR2 SQIVND (reference sequence). The chain's CDR3 is CASSIRGPDQPQHF. The DNA of the CDR3 is TGTGCCAGTAGTATCAGGGGCCCAGATCAGCCCCAGCATTTT.

The genes are TRBV7-7 and TRBJ2-5; D might be TRBD1 (5 bases). The germline V and J ends were trimmed by 5 bases and 5 bases, with 15 bases remaining between them. From germline, CDR1 is SSHAT and CDR2 FNYEAQ (reference sequence). This CDR3 contains 14 residues. CDR3 nucleotide sequence: TGTGCCAGCAGCCCAACAGGTCCAGGGGAGACCCAGTACTTC. Residues: CASSPTGPGETQYF.

The gene calls are TRBV28 and TRBJ1-5; 7 bases are shared with TRBD1. From germline, CDR1 is MDHEN and CDR2 SYDVKM. V lost 6 bases, J lost 4 bases, and 6 bases stayed unmatched. This CDR3 comprises 14 residues. The CDR3 bases are TGTGCCAGCAGACTTAACAGGGGTAATCAGCCCCAGCATTTT. Translating it yields CASRLNRGNQPQHF.

The genes are TRBV7-2 and TRBJ2-2, with D possibly being TRBD2 (5 bases). The CDR3 runs 13 residues. V dropped 7 bases and J dropped 5 bases, with 11 bases sitting between them. Germline loops: CDR1 SGHTA, CDR2 FQGNSA. DNA of the CDR3: TGTGCCAGCATCAACCCGGGGACCGGGGAGCTGTTTTTT. Amino acids: CASINPGTGELFF.

This chain joins TRBV6-6 and TRBJ2-7, with TRBD1 matching over 7 bases. From germline, CDR1 is MNHNY and CDR2 SVGAGI (reference sequence). This CDR3 spans 15 amino acids. V lost 1 base to trimming and J lost 3 bases; unmatched junction nucleotides: 6. CDR3 loop: CASSYFGTEHYEQYF. DNA for the CDR3: TGTGCCAGCAGTTACTTTGGGACAGAACACTACGAGCAGTACTTC.